The 12 T cell receptor beta chains in this list originate from one sample, sequenced in a study of breast tumors, draining lymph nodes, adjacent tissues. TCRdb ran MiXCR on the multiplex PCR reads and lists one entry per CDR3 protein. This sample has 190,000 or so distinct CDR3 sequences; roughly 31% occur once, and the top ten carry approximately 4.5%. Breast cancer patients provided tissue from their axillary draining lymph nodes. The sample consisted of axillary lymph node tissue. The receptor source for this set is a female donor with breast cancer. Some clones in this sample may be carry-over from other donors' samples.

This clonotype was counted once. The germline gene is not matched at one end of the junction; a read error may be the cause. The chain combines TRBV20-1 with TRBJ2-7; 8 positions agree with TRBD2. Germline CDR1 is DFQATT and CDR2 is SNEGSKA (reference sequence). This CDR3 is built from 16 residues. The CDR3 loop is CSARRVTSAYSYGQYF. CDR3 nucleotide sequence: TGCAGTGCTAGACGGGTGACTAGCGCGTACTCCTACGGGCAGTATTTC.

This clonotype occurred many times. This CDR3 is CASSSPEGGLYEQYF. DNA of the CDR3: TGTGCCAGCAGTTCCCCCGAGGGCGGACTGTACGAGCAGTACTTC. The chain has TRBV6-2 or TRBV6-3 and TRBJ2-7, with D tentatively TRBD2 (5 bases). The CDR3 runs 15 residues. V gave up 4 bases and J gave up 4 bases, with 17 bases separating them. Germline CDR1 is MNHEY and CDR2 is SVGEGT.

The rearrangement uses TRBV12-3 or TRBV12-4 and TRBJ1-5; D may be TRBD1 (5 bases). Deletions cut 6 bases from V and 5 bases from J, with 17 bases between. The CDR3 has 15 amino acids. The CDR3 DNA is TGTGCCAGCAGGGCCGGGGCGGGGTGGGATCAGCCCCAGCATTTT. Amino acids: CASRAGAGWDQPQHF.

V gene TRBV29-1 combines with J gene TRBJ2-1; 13 bases align to TRBD2. Per germline, CDR1 SQVTM and CDR2 ANQGSEA. The CDR3 is 13 residues long. V shed 6 bases and J 7 bases; nucleotides not matched to a gene: 3. The CDR3 region is CSVRTSGRNEQFF. CDR3 nucleotide sequence: TGCAGCGTCAGGACTAGCGGGAGAAATGAGCAGTTCTTC.

This clonotype was counted at least ten times. V is TRBV5-1 and J is TRBJ1-3; a weak D match, TRBD1 (5 bases). This CDR3 spans 17 amino acids. With 0 bases removed from V and 0 bases from J, the gap between germline ends came to 13 bases. Germline V gene sequence: CDR1 SGHRS, CDR2 YFSETQ. The CDR3 DNA is TGCGCCAGCAGCTTGGCCCCCAGGGCCTACTCTGGAAACACCATATATTTT. Residues: CASSLAPRAYSGNTIYF. Supplemented by reference TRBV5-1 and TRBJ1-3, the full variable domain reads KAGVTQTPRYLIKTRGQQVTLSCSPISGHRSVSWYQQTPGQGLQFLFEYFSETQRNKGNFPGRFSGRQFSNSRSEMNVSTLELGDSALYLCASSLAPRAYSGNTIYFGEGSWLTVV.

J is TRBJ2-5 and V is TRBV11-2, with D maybe TRBD2 (5 bases). This CDR3 has 14 residues. The germline V gene has CDR1 SGHAT and CDR2 FQNNGV. V was trimmed by 3 bases and J by 5 bases, leaving 13 bases between them. The CDR3 loop reads CASSFAAGWETQYF. CDR3 bases: TGTGCCAGCAGCTTTGCTGCGGGCTGGGAGACCCAGTACTTC.

Note on this clonotype: A single base separates this from a much larger clone, so it may be a read error. The CDR3 spells CASSLDMALTYEQYF. The CDR3 DNA sequence: TGTGCCAGCAGCCTTGACATGGCTTTAACCTACGAGCAGTACTTC. The chain recombines TRBV5-5 with TRBJ2-7; D call uncertain. CDR3 size: 15 residues. Germline V lookup: CDR1 SGHKS, CDR2 YYEKEE (reference sequence). The ends were cut back, 4 bases at V and 2 bases at J, with 16 bases in the middle.

This clonotype was seen repeatedly, ten times or more. The rearrangement joins TRBV25-1 to TRBJ2-1; D is unresolved. In germline, CDR1 is MGHDK, CDR2 SYGVNS. V lost 4 bases and J 6 bases, leaving 7 bases between the germline ends. The CDR3 has 12 residues. For the CDR3, the DNA is TGTGCCAGCAGTGGCGGAAGCAATGAGCAGTTCTTC. Amino acid sequence: CASSGGSNEQFF.

The table lists this clonotype with a few counts. A much larger clone sits a single nucleotide away, making a read error possible. The genes are TRBV6-5 and TRBJ2-3; D ambiguous. The CDR3 length is 12 residues. Germline loops: CDR1 MNHEY, CDR2 SVGAGI. The V gene lost 5 bases and the J gene lost 6 bases, with 9 bases spanning the gap. As DNA, the CDR3 is TGTGCCAGCAGTCCTACATCCGATACGCAGTATTTT. This gives the protein CASSPTSDTQYF.

There are many counts of this clonotype. The chain recombines TRBV15 with TRBJ1-5; TRBD1 agrees at 8 bases. The CDR3 totals 16 residues. Germline assignment: CDR1 LNHNV and CDR2 YYDKDF (reference sequence). J was trimmed by 7 bases and V by 0 bases; bases with no gene match: 8. The CDR3 coding sequence is TGTGCCACCAGCAGAGAACGGACAGGGTTCGGACAGCCCCAGCATTTT. Its protein product is CATSRERTGFGQPQHF.

This clonotype was picked up many times. The chain carries TRBV6-2 or TRBV6-3 and TRBJ2-5; D unresolved. V was cut by 2 bases and J by 0 bases, with 10 bases left in between. CDR1 is MNHEY, CDR2 SVGEGT, per germline. The CDR3 runs 15 residues. This chain's CDR3 is CASSYGRHNQETQYF. Written as DNA, the CDR3 is TGTGCCAGCAGTTACGGTCGACACAACCAAGAGACCCAGTACTTC.

As for this clonotype: The missing conserved phenylalanine or tryptophan at the end of this CDR3 makes a read error likely. The genes are TRBV7-9 and TRBJ2-1, with D perhaps TRBD1 (6 bases). CDR3 length: 14 residues. Germline V CDR1 and CDR2: SEHNR, FQNEAQ (reference sequence). Trimming left V 2 bases short and J 8 bases short, with 13 bases between. CDR3 sequence (DNA): TGTGCCAGCAGCTTAAGTCCAGGGGCCTATGAGCAGTTCCTC. It encodes CASSLSPGAYEQFL.